The T cell receptor (beta chain) under discussion was sequenced for a study of blood T cell repertoires in COVID-19. For the study at large: The study drew acute and convalescent COVID-19 samples from the United States, Italy and Spain. From T cells, B-cell-depleted T cells, or PBMCs came the material, which was cDNA or gDNA.

This CDR3 is built from 13 residues. CDR1 and CDR2 (germline): SQVTM, ANQGSEA. Trimming left V 6 bases short and J 6 bases short, with 15 bases between. Only in-frame clones appear in the TCRdb table, and some are missing; sequencing was by immunoSEQ multiplex PCR. The sample lists about 170,000 clones, approximately 82% seen once, with roughly a fifth in the top ten. This clonotype was sampled from a woman in her 70s who had recovered from COVID-19. The chain links TRBV29-1 to TRBJ2-1, with D possibly TRBD2 on 5 matching bases. The specimen sequenced was peripheral blood. The CDR3 protein is CSVDTRWGNEQFF. For the CDR3, the DNA is TGCAGCGTCGACACTAGGTGGGGCAATGAGCAGTTCTTC.